This TCR beta chain was sequenced during a study of cytomegalovirus exposure and HLA in healthy donors. This PCR relied on a set of 60 Vbeta primers and 13 Jbeta primers. Sequenced by immunoSEQ multiplex PCR; TCRdb stores in-frame clones only, minus some. The table lists tens of thousands of clones, about 65% of them singletons. The CDR3 covers 13 residues. V lost 6 bases to trimming and J lost 5 bases; unmatched junction nucleotides: 6. CDR1 is MGHDK, CDR2 SYGVNS, per germline. The rearrangement joins TRBV25-1 to TRBJ2-5, with TRBD1 matching over 7 bases. The receptor's source is a man between 45 and 60 years old in good health and CMV-seropositive. Material for sequencing was PBMCs. CDR3 residues: CASSRQGWETQYF. The CDR3 DNA reads as TGTGCCAGCAGCCGACAGGGCTGGGAGACCCAGTACTTC.